This TCR beta chain was identified during a study of shared clonotypes between healthy human individuals. Trimming at V came to 5 bases and at J to 4 bases, leaving 3 bases not matched to a gene. Germline assignment: CDR1 SNHLY and CDR2 FYNNEI. The CDR3 has 13 residues. Data came from immunoSEQ multiplex PCR; TCRdb stores just in-frame clones and leaves some out. The profile covers approximately 2.5 million clones, with around nine tenths appearing a single time and roughly 0.14% taken by the ten largest. V is TRBV2 and J is TRBJ2-3; 7 bases map to TRBD1. The clonotype originates from a man younger than 35 in good health. Sequencing was carried out using naive CD4+ T cells sorted from blood. The subset was: CD45RA+ positively selected. DNA of the CDR3: TGTGCCAGCAGTAGACAGGGTCCAGATACGCAGTATTTT. Protein product: CASSRQGPDTQYF. Full variable domain (rest looked up from reference TRBV2 and TRBJ2-3): EPEVTQTPSHQVTQMGQEVILRCVPISNHLYFYWYRQILGQKVEFLVSFYNNEISEKSEIFDDQFSVERPDGSNFTLKIRSTKLEDSAMYFCASSRQGPDTQYFGPGTRLTVL.